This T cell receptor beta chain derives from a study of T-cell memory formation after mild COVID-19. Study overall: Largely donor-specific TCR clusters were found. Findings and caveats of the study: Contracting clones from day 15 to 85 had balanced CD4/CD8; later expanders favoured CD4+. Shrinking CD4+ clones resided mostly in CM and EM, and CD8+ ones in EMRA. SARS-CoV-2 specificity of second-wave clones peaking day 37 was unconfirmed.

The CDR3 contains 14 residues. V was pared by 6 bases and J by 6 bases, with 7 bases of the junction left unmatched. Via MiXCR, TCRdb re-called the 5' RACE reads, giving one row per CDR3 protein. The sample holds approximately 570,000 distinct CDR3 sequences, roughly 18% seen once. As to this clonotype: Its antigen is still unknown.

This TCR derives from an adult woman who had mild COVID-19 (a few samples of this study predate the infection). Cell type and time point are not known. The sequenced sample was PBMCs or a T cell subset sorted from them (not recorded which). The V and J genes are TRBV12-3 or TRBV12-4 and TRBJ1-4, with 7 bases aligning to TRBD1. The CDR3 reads CASRETGLYEKLFF. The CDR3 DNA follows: TGTGCCAGCAGGGAGACAGGGCTGTATGAAAAACTGTTTTTT.